This T cell receptor (beta chain) was retrieved from a study of T cell clonotyping in hematopoietic cell transplantation. TCRdb's table, derived via immunoSEQ multiplex PCR, lists solely in-frame clones and lacks some. Of approximately 70,000 clones in the sample, around 94% were seen once. V was cut by 4 bases and J by 5 bases, with 13 bases left in between. This CDR3 region has 14 residues. CDR1 is SGHRS and CDR2 is YFSETQ in the germline V gene. General study points: Graft donor and pretransplant recipient Inverse Simpson Index values predicted broader posttransplant TCR diversity.

Comment on this clone: Its antigen is still unknown.

The sequencing input was peripheral blood mononuclear cells. The chain is built from TRBV5-1 and TRBJ2-1, with D possibly being TRBD1 or TRBD2 (5 bases each). This clonotype was sampled from a man aged 50 to 59 in good health. Some clones in this sample may be carry-over from other donors' samples. In DNA, the CDR3 is TGCGCCAGCAGCCCCGGGACCGTTGACAATGAGCAGTTCTTC. Its translation is CASSPGTVDNEQFF.